The clone carrying this T cell receptor (beta chain) was counted ten times or more. The patients chosen for sequencing had shown expansion of CD8+CD57+ cells (detected by flow cytometry). According to the study, genomic DNA was the template for TCR beta VDJ and CDR3 profiling. TCRdb used MiXCR to reprocess the reads, holding one entry per CDR3 protein. The sample contains 150,000 to 200,000 distinct CDR3 sequences, 40% to 55% of which appear only once. The data stem from a study of CD8+CD57+ T cells in acquired aplastic anemia. Across the study: Sorted CD4+ and CD8+ cells yielded DNA averaging about 2.9 ug.

V lost 6 bases to trimming and J lost 0 bases, with 11 bases between them. CDR3 length: 13 amino acids. Germline values: CDR1 DFQATT, CDR2 SNEGSKA (reference sequence). The specimen was sorted CD4+, CD8+, or CD8+CD57+ T cells (not recorded which) from PBMCs. The rearrangement uses TRBV20-1 and TRBJ1-1, with D possibly being TRBD1 (5 bases). The clonotype originates from a human donor with aplastic anemia. CDR3 nucleotides: TGCAGTGCCTCGGACACGATGAACACTGAAGCTTTCTTT. Amino acid sequence: CSASDTMNTEAFF.